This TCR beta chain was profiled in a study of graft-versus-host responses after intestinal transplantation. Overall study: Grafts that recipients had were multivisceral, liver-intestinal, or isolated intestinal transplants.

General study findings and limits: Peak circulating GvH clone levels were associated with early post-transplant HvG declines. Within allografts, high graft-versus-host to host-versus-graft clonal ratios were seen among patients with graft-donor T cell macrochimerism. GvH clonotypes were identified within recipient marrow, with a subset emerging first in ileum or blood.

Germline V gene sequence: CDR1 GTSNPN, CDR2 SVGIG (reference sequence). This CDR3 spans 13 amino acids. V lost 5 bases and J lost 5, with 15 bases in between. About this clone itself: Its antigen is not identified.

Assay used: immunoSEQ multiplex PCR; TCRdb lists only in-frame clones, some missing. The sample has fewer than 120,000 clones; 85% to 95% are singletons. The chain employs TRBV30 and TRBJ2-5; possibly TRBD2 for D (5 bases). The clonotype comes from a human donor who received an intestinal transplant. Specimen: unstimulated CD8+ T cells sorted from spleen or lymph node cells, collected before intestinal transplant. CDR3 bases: TGTGCCTGGTTTGGTCTAGGAGGTGAGACCCAGTACTTC. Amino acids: CAWFGLGGETQYF.